The following is a T cell receptor beta chain sequence with its context. The record originates from a study of blood T cells in healthy people across ages. V lost 5 bases, J lost 2 bases, and 4 bases stayed unmatched. Germline CDR1 reads DFQATT; CDR2 reads SNEGSKA (reference sequence). The CDR3 has 13 amino acids. Next came a second PCR, run for about 6 to 12 cycles, which used a sample-barcoded 5' primer along with a J-beta primer mix. One entry per CDR3 protein results from TCRdb running MiXCR on the 5' RACE reads. This table holds about 570,000 distinct CDR3 sequences, over 25% found once. These data were also reused for a study on T cells of mothers and their children.

The gene calls are TRBV20-1 and TRBJ2-7, with TRBD2 matching over 9 bases. The TCR originated in a boy between 2 and 10 years old in good health. Sequencing was carried out using blood. This chain's CDR3 is CSALTSGAYEQYF. The CDR3 region has the DNA TGCAGTGCTCTGACTAGCGGTGCCTACGAGCAGTACTTC.